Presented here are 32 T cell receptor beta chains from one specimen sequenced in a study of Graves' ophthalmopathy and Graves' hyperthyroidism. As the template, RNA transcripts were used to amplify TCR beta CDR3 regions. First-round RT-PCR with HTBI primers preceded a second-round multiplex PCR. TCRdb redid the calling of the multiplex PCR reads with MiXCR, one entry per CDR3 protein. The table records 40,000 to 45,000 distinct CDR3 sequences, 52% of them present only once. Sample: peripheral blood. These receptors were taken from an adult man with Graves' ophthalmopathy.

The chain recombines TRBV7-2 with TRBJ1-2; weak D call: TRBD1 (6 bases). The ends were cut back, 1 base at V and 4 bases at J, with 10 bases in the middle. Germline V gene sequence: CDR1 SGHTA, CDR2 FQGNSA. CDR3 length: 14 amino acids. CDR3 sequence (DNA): TGTGCCAGCAGCTTAGGGACAGAGGGCTATGGCTACACCTTC. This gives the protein CASSLGTEGYGYTF. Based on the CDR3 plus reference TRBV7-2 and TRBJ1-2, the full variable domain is GAGVSQSPSNKVTEKGKDVELRCDPISGHTALYWYRQSLGQGLEFLIYFQGNSAPDKSGLPSDRFSAERTGGSVSTLTIQRTQQEDSAVYLCASSLGTEGYGYTFGSGTRLTVV.

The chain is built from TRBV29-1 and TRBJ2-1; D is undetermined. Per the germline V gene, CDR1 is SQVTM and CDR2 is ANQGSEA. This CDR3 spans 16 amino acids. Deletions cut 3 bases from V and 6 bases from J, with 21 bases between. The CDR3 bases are TGCAGCGTTGATATCCCCGCCAGATTAATAGGCAATGAGCAGTTCTTC. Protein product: CSVDIPARLIGNEQFF.

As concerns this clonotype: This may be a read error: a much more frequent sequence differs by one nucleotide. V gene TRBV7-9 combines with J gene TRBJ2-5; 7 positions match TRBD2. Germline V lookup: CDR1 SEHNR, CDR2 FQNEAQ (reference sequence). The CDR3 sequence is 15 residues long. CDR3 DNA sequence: TGTGCCACCACACTAGCGCGTAGATCCCCAGAGGCCCAGTACTTC. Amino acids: CATTLARRSPEAQYF.

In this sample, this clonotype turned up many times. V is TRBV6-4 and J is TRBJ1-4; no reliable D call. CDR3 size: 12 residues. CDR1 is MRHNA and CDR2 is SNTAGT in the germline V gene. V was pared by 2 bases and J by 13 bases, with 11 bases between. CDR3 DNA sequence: TGTGCCAGCAGTGACAAGACGCCAACACTGTTTTTT. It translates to CASSDKTPTLFF.

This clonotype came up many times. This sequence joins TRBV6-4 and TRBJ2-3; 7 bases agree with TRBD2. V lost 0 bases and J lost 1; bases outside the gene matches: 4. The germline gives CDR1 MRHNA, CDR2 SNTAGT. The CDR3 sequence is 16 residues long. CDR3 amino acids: CASSDSASGGTDTQYF. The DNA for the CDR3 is TGTGCCAGCAGTGACTCGGCTAGCGGAGGCACAGATACGCAGTATTTT.

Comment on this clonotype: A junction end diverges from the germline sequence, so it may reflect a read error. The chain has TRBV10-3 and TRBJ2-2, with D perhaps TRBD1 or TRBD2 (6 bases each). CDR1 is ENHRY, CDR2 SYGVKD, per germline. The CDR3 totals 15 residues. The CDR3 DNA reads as TGTGCCAGCAGTCCCCAAAACGGGGGCGCCGGGGAGCTGTTTTTT. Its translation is CASSPQNGGAGELFF.

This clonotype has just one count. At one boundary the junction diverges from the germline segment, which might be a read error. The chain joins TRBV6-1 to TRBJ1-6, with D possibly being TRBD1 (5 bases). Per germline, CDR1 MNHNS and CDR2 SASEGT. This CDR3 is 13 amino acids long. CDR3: CVSSRPSTDTLHF. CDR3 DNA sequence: TGTGTCAGCAGCCGACCCTCGACAGACACCCTCCACTTT.

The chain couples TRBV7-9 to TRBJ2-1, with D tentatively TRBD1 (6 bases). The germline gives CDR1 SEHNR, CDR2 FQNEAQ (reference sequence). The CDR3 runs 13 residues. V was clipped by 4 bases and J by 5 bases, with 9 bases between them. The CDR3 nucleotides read TGTGCCAGCAGCTCCTACAGGGACAATGAGCAGTTCTTC. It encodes CASSSYRDNEQFF.

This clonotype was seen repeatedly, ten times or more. DNA of the CDR3: TGTGCTAGTGGTTTGGACAGGAGTCCACAAGAGACCCAGTACTTC. Encoded protein: CASGLDRSPQETQYF. This chain connects TRBV12-5 to TRBJ2-5, with D maybe TRBD1 (5 bases). The CDR3 sequence is 15 residues long. Trimming left V 1 base short and J 2 bases short, with 11 bases between. From germline, CDR1 is LGHNT and CDR2 FRNRAP.

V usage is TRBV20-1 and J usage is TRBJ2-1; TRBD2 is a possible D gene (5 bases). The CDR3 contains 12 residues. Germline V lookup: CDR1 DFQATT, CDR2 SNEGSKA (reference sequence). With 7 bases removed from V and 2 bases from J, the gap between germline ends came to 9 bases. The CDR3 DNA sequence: TGCAGTGGTCCGGGAACCTACAATGAGCAGTTCTTC. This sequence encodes CSGPGTYNEQFF.

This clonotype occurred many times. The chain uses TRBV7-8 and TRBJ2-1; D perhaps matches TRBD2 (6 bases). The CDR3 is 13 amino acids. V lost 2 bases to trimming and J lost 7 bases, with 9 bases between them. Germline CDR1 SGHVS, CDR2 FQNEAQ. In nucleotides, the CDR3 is TGTGCCAGCAGCTTATGGGGGGATAATGAGCAGTTCTTC. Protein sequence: CASSLWGDNEQFF.

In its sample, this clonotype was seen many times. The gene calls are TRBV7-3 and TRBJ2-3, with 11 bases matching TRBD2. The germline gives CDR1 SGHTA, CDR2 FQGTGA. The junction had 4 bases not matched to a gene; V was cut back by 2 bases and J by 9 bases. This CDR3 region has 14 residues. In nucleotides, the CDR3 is TGTGCCAGCAGCTTATCCCTAGCGGGGGGCACGCAGTATTTT. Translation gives CASSLSLAGGTQYF.

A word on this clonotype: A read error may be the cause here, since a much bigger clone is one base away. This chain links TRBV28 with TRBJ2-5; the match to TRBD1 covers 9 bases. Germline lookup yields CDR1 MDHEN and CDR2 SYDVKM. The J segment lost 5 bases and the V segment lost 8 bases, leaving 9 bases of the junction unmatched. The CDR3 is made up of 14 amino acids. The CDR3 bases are TGTGCCAGCTTTCCGGGACAGGGCGGGGAGACCCAGTACTTC. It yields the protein CASFPGQGGETQYF.

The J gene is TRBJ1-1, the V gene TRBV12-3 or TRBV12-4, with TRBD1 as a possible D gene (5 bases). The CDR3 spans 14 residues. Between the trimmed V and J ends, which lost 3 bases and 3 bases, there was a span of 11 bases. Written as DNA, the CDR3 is TGTGCCAGCAGTTTTTCCCGACAGCACACTGAAGCTTTCTTT. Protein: CASSFSRQHTEAFF.

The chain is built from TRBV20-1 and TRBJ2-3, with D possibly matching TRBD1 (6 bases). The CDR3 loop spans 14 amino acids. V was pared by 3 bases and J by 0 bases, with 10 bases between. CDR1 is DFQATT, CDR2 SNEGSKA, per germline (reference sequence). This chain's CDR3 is CSARDSASTDTQYF. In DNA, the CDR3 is TGCAGTGCTAGGGACAGTGCTAGCACAGATACGCAGTATTTT.

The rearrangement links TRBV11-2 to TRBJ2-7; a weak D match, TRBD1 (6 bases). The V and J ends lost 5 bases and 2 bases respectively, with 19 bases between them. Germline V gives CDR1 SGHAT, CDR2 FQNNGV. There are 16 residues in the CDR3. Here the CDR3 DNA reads TGTGCCAGCAGCCCGAGGACAGAGCTGGGGACCTACGAGCAGTACTTC. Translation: CASSPRTELGTYEQYF.

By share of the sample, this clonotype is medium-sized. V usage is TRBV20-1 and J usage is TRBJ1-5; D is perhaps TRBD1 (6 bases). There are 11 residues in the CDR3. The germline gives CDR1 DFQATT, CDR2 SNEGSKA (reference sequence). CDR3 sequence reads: CNRQVGQPQHF. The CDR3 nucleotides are TGCAATCGACAGGTAGGTCAGCCCCAGCATTTT.

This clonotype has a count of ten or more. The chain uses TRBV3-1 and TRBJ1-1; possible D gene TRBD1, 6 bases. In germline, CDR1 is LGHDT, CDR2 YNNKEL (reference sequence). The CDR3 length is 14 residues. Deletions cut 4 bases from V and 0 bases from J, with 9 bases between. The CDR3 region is CASSPGQLNTEAFF. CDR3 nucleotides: TGTGCCAGCAGCCCGGGACAATTGAACACTGAAGCTTTCTTT.

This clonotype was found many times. The CDR3 sequence is CASSYGGSGFNSPLHF. The CDR3 DNA reads TGTGCCAGCAGTTACGGGGGGTCTGGTTTTAATTCACCCCTCCACTTT. The V and J genes are TRBV6-6 and TRBJ1-6, with a possible D match to TRBD1 (5 bases). Germline V lookup: CDR1 MNHNY, CDR2 SVGAGI (reference sequence). V was clipped by 2 bases and J by 6 bases, with 14 bases between them. CDR3 size: 16 residues.

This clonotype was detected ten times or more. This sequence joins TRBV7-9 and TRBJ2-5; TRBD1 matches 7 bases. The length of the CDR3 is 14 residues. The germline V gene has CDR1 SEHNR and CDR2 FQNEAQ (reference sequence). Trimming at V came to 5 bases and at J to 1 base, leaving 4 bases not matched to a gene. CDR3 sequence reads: CASSQDRAQETQYF. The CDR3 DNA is TGTGCCAGCAGCCAAGACAGGGCCCAAGAGACCCAGTACTTC. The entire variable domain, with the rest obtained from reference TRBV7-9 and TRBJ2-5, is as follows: DTGVSQNPRHKITKRGQNVTFRCDPISEHNRLYWYRQTLGQGPEFLTYFQNEAQLEKSRLLSDRFSAERPKGSFSTLEIQRTEQGDSAMYLCASSQDRAQETQYFGPGTRLLVL.

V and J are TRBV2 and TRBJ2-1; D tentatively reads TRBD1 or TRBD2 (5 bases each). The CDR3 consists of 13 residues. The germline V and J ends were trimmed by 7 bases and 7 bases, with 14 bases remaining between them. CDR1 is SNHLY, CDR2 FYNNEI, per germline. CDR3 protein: CASTEGRVNEQFF. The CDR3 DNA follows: TGTGCCAGCACCGAGGGCAGGGTTAATGAGCAGTTCTTC.

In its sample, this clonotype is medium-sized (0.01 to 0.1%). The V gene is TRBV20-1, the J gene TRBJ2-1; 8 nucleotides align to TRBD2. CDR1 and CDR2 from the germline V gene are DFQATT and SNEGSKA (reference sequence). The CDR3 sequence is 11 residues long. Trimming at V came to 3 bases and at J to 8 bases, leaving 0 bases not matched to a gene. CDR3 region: CSASGRDEQFF. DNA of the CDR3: TGCAGTGCTAGCGGGAGGGATGAGCAGTTCTTC.

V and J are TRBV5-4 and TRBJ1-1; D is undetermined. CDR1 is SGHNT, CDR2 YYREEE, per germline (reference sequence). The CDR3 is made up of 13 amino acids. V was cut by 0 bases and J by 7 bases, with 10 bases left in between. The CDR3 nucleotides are TGTGCCAGCAGCTTGGCGAGTTACAATGAAGCTTTCTTT. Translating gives CASSLASYNEAFF.

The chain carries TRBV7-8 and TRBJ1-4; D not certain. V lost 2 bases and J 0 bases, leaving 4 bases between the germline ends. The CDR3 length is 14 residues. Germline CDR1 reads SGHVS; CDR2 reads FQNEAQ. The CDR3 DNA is TGTGCCAGCAGCTTATTGGCAACTAATGAAAAACTGTTTTTT. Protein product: CASSLLATNEKLFF.

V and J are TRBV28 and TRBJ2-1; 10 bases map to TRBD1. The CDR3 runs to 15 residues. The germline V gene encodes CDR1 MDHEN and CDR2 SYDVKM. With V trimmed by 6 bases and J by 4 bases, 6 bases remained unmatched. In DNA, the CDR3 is TGTGCCAGCAGCCCCGGGACAGGGGTTTACAATGAGCAGTTCTTC. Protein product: CASSPGTGVYNEQFF.

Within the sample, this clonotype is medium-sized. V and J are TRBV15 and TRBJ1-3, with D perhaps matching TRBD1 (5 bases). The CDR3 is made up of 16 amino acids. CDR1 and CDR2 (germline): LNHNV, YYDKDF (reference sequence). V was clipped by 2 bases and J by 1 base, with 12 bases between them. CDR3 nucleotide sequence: TGTGCCACCAGCAGAAGTGACAGCAAGTCTGGAAACACCATATATTTT. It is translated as CATSRSDSKSGNTIYF.

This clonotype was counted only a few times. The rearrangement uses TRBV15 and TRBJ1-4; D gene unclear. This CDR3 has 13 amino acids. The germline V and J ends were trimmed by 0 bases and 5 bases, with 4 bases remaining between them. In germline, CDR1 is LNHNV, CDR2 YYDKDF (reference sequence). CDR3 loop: CATSREGNEKLFF. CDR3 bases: TGTGCCACCAGCAGAGAGGGCAATGAAAAACTGTTTTTT.

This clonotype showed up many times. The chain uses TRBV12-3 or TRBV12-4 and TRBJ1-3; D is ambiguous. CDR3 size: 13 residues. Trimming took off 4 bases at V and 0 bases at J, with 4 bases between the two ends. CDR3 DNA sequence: TGTGCCAGCAGTTCCGGCTCTGGAAACACCATATATTTT. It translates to CASSSGSGNTIYF.

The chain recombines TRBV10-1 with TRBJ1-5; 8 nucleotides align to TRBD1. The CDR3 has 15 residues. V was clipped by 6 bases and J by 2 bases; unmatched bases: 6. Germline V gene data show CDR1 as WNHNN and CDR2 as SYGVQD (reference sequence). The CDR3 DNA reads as TGCGCCAGCAGCCCGGACAGGGAACGCAATCAGCCCCAGCATTTT. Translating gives CASSPDRERNQPQHF.

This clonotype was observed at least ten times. The CDR3 bases are TGTGCCAGCGGGACAGGGAACACCGGGGAGCTGTTTTTT. Amino acids: CASGTGNTGELFF. The genes are TRBV6-2 or TRBV6-3 and TRBJ2-2; 8 bases line up with TRBD1. V lost 8 bases, J lost 1 base, and 0 bases stayed unmatched. The CDR3 runs 13 residues. Germline CDR1 reads MNHEY; CDR2 reads SVGEGT.

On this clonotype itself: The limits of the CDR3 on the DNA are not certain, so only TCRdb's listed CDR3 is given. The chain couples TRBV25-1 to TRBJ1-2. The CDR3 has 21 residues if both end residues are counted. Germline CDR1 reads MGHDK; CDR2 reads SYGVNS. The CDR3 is CASGTRPCIAVPPIAAAGYTF.

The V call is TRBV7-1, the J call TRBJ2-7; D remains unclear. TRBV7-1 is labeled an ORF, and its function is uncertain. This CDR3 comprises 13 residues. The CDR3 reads CASSSVAGYGQYV. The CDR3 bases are TGTGCCAGCAGCTCAGTCGCTGGGTACGGGCAGTACGTC.